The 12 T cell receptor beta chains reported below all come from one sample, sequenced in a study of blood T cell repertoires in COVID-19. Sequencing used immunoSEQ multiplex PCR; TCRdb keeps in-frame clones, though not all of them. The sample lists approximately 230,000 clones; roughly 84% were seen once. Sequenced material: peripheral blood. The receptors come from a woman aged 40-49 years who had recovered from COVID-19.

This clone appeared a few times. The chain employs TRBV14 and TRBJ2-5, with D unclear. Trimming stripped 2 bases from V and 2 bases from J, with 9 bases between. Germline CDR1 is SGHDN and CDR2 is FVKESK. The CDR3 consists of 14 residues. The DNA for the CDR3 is TGTGCCAGCAGCCAACTCCTTATTCAAGAGACCCAGTACTTC. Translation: CASSQLLIQETQYF.

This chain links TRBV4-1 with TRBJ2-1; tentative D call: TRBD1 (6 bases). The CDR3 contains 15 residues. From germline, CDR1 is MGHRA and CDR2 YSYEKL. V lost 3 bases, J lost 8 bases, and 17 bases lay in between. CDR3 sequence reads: CASSHADRMRDEQFF. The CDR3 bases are TGCGCCAGCAGCCATGCCGACAGGATGAGGGATGAGCAGTTCTTC.

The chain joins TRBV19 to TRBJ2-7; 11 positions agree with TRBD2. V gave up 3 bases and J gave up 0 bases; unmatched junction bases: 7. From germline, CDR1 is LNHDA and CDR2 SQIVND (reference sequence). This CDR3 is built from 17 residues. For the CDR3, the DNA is TGTGCCAGTAGTATGATAGCTAGCGGGAGGAGCTCCTACGAGCAGTACTTC. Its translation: CASSMIASGRSSYEQYF.

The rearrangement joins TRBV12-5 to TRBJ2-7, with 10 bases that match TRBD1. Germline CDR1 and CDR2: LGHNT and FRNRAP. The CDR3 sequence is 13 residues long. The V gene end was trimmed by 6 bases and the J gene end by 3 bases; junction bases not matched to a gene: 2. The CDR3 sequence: CASGRDRGYEQYF. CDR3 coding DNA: TGTGCTAGTGGCCGGGACAGGGGCTACGAGCAGTACTTC.

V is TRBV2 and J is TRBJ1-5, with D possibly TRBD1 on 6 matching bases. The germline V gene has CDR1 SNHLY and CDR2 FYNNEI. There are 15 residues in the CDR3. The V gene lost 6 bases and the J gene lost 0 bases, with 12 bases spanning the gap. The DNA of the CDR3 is TGTGCCAGCAGGGGAACAGGGAATAGCAATCAGCCCCAGCATTTT. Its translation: CASRGTGNSNQPQHF.

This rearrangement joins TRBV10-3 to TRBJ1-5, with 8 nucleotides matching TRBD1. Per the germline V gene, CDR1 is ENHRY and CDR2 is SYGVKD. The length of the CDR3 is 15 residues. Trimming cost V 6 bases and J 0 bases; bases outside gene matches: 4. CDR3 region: CAISPGQDSNQPQHF. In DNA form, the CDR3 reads TGTGCCATCAGCCCGGGACAGGATAGCAATCAGCCCCAGCATTTT.

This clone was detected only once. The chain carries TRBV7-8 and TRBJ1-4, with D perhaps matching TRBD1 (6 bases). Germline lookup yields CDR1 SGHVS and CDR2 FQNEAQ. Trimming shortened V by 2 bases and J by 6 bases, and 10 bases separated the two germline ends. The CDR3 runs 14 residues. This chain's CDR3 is CASSLTGLDEKLFF. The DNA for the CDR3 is TGTGCCAGCAGCTTAACAGGGTTGGATGAAAAACTGTTTTTT.

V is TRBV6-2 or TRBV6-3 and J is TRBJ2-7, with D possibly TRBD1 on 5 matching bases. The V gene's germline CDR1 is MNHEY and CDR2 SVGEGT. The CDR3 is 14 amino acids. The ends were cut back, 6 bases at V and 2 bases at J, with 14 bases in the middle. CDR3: CASSRTGSTYEQYF. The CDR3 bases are TGTGCCAGCAGCCGCACAGGTTCCACCTACGAGCAGTACTTC.

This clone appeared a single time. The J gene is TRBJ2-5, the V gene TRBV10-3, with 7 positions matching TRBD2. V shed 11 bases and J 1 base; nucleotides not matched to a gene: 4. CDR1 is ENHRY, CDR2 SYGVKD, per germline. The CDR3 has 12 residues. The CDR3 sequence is CASSGGQETQYF. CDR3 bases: TGTGCCTCCTCGGGGGGCCAAGAGACCCAGTACTTC.

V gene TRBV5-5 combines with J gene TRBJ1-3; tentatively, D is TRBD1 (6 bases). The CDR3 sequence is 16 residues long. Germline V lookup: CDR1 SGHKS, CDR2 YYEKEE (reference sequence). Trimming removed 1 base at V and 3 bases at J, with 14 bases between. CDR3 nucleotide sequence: TGTGCCAGCAGCTTGTCCGGCAGGGGATTTGGAAACACCATATATTTT. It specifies CASSLSGRGFGNTIYF.

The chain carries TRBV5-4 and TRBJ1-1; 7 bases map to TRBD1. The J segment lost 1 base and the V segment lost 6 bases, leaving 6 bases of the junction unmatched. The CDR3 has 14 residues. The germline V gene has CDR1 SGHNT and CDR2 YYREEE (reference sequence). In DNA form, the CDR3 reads TGTGCCAGCAACGTGGGACAGTGGAACACTGAAGCTTTCTTT. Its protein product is CASNVGQWNTEAFF.

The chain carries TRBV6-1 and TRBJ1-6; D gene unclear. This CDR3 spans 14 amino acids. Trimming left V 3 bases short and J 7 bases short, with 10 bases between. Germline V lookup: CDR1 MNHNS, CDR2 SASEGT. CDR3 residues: CASSDNRENSPLHF. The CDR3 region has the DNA TGTGCCAGCAGTGATAACCGGGAGAATTCACCCCTCCACTTT.